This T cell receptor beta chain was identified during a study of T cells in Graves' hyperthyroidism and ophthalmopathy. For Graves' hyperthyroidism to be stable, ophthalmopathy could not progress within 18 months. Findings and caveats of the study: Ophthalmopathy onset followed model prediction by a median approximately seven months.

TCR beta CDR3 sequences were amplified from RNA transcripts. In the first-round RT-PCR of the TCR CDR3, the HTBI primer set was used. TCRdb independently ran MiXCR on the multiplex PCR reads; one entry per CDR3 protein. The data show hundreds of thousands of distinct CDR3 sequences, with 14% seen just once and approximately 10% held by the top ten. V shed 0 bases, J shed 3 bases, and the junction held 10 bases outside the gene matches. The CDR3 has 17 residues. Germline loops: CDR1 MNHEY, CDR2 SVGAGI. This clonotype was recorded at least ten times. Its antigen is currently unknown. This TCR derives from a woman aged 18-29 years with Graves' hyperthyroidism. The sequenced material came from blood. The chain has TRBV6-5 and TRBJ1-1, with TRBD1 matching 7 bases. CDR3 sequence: CASSYSLPRGLHTEAFF. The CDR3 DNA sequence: TGTGCCAGCAGTTACTCCCTGCCAAGGGGGCTCCACACTGAAGCTTTCTTT.